This TCR beta chain was retrieved from a study of T cell changes during pregnancy in multiple sclerosis. In germline, CDR1 is GTSNPN, CDR2 SVGIG (reference sequence). The CDR3 spans 14 residues. Clones were sequenced by immunoSEQ multiplex PCR, and TCRdb holds only the in-frame ones, with some missing. The repertoire includes some 32,000 clones, approximately 90% of them detected once, and around 4.5% sits in the top ten. The chain combines TRBV30 with TRBJ2-5, with 7 bases aligning to TRBD2. The end of the DNA aligns better with TRBJ2-7, so the J call may be wrong. This clonotype was sampled from a female donor with multiple sclerosis, enrolled in a pregnancy study. The sequenced sample was CD8+ T cells from peripheral blood mononuclear cells, obtained in the second trimester of pregnancy. Here the CDR3 DNA reads TGTGCCTGGAGTGCGGGGGGACTCTCCTACGAGCAGTACTTC. Amino acids: CAWSAGGLSYEQYF.